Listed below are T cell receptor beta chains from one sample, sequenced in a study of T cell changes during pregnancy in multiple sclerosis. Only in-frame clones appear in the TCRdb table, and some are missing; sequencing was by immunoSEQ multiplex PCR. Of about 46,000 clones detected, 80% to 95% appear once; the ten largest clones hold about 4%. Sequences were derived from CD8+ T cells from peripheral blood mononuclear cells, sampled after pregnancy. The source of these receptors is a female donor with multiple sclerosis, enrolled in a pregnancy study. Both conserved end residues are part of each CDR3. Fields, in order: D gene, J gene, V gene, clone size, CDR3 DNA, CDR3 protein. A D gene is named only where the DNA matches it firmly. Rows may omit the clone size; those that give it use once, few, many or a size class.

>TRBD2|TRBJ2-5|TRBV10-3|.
TGTGCCATCAGGGATACTAGCGGGAGTGGTATGGAGACCCAGTACTTC
CAIRDTSGSGMETQYF
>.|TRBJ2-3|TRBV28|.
TGTGCCAGCAGTCTCGAGAACAGAAAATCAGATACGCAGTATTTT
CASSLENRKSDTQYF
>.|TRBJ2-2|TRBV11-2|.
TGTGCCAGCAGCCCCAGACCAGGCGGGGAGCTGTTTTTT
CASSPRPGGELFF
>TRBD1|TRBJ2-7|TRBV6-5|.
TGTGCCAGGGGACAGGGCACGTCCTACGAGCAGTACTTC
CARGQGTSYEQYF
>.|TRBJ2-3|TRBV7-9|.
TGTGCCAGCAGCTCCGATCGCCCTAGCCCCTCCACAGATACGCAGTATTTT
CASSSDRPSPSTDTQYF
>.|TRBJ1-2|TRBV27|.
TGTGCCAGCAGAAAGAACAGTAACTATGGCTACACCTTC
CASRKNSNYGYTF
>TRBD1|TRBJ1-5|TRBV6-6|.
TGTGCCAGCAAGGGGGCGGATCAGCCCCAGCATTTT
CASKGADQPQHF
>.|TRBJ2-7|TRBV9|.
TGTGCCAGCAGCGCCACAGGGATCGAGCAGTACTTC
CASSATGIEQYF
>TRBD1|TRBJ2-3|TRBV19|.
TGTGCCAGTAGTATGCGGACAGGGAGCACAGATACGCAGTATTTT
CASSMRTGSTDTQYF
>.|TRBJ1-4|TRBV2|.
TGTGCCAGCATAGGGGCGGCTAATGAAAAACTGTTTTTT
CASIGAANEKLFF
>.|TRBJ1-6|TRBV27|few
TGTGCCAGCAGTCCCGGCGGGGATATTTCACCCCTCCACTTT
CASSPGGDISPLHF
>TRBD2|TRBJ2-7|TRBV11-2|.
TGTGCCAGCAGCTTGGAAATGACGGGACTAGCGGGAGCCCTCTACGAGCAGTACTTC
CASSLEMTGLAGALYEQYF
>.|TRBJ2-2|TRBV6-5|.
TGTGCCAGCAGTTACTCGATAATGGGGGCGCTCGGGGAGCTGTTTTTT
CASSYSIMGALGELFF
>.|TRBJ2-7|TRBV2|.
TGTGCCAGCCTATTGGGACACTCGGAGCAGTACTTC
CASLLGHSEQYF
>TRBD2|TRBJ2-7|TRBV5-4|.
TGTGCCAGCAGCACCCCTGGGGGCGGGGGGCTGAGCGAGCAGTACTTC
CASSTPGGGGLSEQYF
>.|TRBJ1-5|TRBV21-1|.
TGTGCCAGCACCCCAAAGCTTCGGACAGCCTCAACAACTACTAGCAATCAGCCCCAGCATTTT
CASTPKLRTASTTTSNQPQHF
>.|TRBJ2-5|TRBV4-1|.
TGCGCCAGCAGCCAAGAGTACGGAGGGAAGACCCAGTACTTC
CASSQEYGGKTQYF
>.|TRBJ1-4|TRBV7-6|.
TGTGCCAGCAGCTTAGAAGTGGGGGGGCCTAATGAAAAACTGTTTTTT
CASSLEVGGPNEKLFF
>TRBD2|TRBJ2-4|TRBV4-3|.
TGCGCCAGCAGCCAGGTAGCGGGGGGGCAGGGGAACATTCAGTACTTC
CASSQVAGGQGNIQYF
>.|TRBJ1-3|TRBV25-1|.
TGTGCCAGCAGTCGGGGAGGTGGAAACACCATATATTTT
CASSRGGGNTIYF
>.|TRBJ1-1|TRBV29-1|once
.
CSVATGSEGFF
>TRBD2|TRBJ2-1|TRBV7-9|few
TGTGCCAGCAGCGAACGGACTAGCCCCTACAATGAGCAGTTCTTC
CASSERTSPYNEQFF
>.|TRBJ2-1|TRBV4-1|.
TGCGCCAGCAGCCAAACGGCCTACAATGAGCAGTTCTTC
CASSQTAYNEQFF
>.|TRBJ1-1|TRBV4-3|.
TGCGCCAGCAGCCAAGATCTCGACAGAAACGGGCGCGCTGAAGCTTTCTTT
CASSQDLDRNGRAEAFF
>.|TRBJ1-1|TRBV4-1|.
TGCGCCAGCAGCCAAGCGAGGAGGGGGAACACTGAAGCTTTCTTT
CASSQARRGNTEAFF
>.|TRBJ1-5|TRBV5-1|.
TGCGCCAGCAGCTTGGCCTTCCCACAGGGAATTGGCAATCAGCCCCAGCATTTT
CASSLAFPQGIGNQPQHF
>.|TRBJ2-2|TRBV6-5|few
TGTGCCACCTTTAGCGGCACCGGGGAGCTGTTTTTT
CATFSGTGELFF
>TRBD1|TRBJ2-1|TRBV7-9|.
TGTGCCAGCCCCAACAAAACCGACAGGGGCCCCTACAATGAGCAGTTCTTC
CASPNKTDRGPYNEQFF
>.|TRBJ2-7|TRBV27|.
TGTGCCAGCGGCACCGGGACCTACGAGCAGTACTTC
CASGTGTYEQYF
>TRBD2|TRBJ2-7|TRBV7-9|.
TGTGCCAGCAGCTCCCCGACTCAGCGGGGGACCTACGAGCAGTACTTC
CASSSPTQRGTYEQYF
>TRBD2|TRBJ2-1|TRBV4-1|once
TGCGCCAGCAGCCAAACTAGCGGGACAACCAATGAGCAGTTCTTC
CASSQTSGTTNEQFF
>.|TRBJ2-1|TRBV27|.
TGTGCCAGCTCCCTTGGGGGCGGGCTCTACAATGAGCAGTTCTTC
CASSLGGGLYNEQFF
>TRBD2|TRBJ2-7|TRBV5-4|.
TGTGCCAGCAGCGGGGGACTAGCGCCCTACGAGCAGTACTTC
CASSGGLAPYEQYF
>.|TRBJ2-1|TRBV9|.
TGTGCCAGCAGCGTAGTCCCTGGACAGCTTTCCTACAATGAGCAGTTCTTC
CASSVVPGQLSYNEQFF
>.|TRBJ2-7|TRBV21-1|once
TGTGCCAGCAGCAAATCTACAGGGGGCCTTGTCGAGCAGTACTTC
CASSKSTGGLVEQYF
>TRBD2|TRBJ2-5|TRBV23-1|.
TGCGCCAGCAGTCACCTAGAGCTTGGACTAGCGGGAGGTCTTAAGTTCGGGGAGACCCAGTACTTC
CASSHLELGLAGGLKFGETQYF
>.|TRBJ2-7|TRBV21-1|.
TGTGCCAGCAGCCTATCGAAGACAGGTTTTAGCTCCTACGAGCAGTACTTC
CASSLSKTGFSSYEQYF
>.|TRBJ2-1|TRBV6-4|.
TGTGCCAGCAGTGACTCGTCGCAGGGCTACAATGAGCAGTTCTTC
CASSDSSQGYNEQFF
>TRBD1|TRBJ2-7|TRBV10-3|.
TGTGCCATCAGTGTGGACAGGCTCTACTCCTACGAGCAGTACTTC
CAISVDRLYSYEQYF
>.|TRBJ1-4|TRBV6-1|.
TGTGCCAGCAGTGGCTGTCCAAGTCTCCTAGTCTACAATGAAAAACTGTTTTTT
CASSGCPSLLVYNEKLFF
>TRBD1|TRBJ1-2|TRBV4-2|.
TGTGCCAGCAGCCCGAGCTCGACAGGGAACTATGGCTACACCTTC
CASSPSSTGNYGYTF